Listed below are T cell receptor beta chains from one sample, sequenced in a study of cytomegalovirus exposure and HLA in healthy donors. TCRdb keeps only in-frame clones here, not all; method: immunoSEQ multiplex PCR. The table has some 180,000 clones, about 81% seen once. Sequencing used PBMCs. These receptors all come from a woman under 40 in good health and CMV-seronegative. Each CDR3 is given without its conserved first and last residue. Fields, in order: CDR3 protein, clone size, V gene, J gene. The size entry is marked missing in some rows and otherwise reads once, few, many or a size class.

CDR3: ASSLGAGYGYT; size: -; V: TRBV19; J: TRBJ1-2
CDR3: ASSPLRSSQPQH; size: -; V: TRBV19; J: TRBJ1-5
CDR3: ASTDGLAGGPSTDTQY; size: -; V: TRBV5-6; J: TRBJ2-3
CDR3: ASSQGNYGYT; size: -; V: TRBV5-5; J: TRBJ1-2
CDR3: ASKEGLSSPLH; size: -; V: TRBV19; J: TRBJ1-6
CDR3: ASQLRKGARTSGSADTQY; size: -; V: TRBV5-4; J: TRBJ2-3
CDR3: ASSWAQVETQY; size: -; V: TRBV11-2; J: TRBJ2-5
CDR3: ASSGGQNQPQH; size: once; V: TRBV11-1; J: TRBJ1-5
CDR3: ASKQVLDDEQF; size: -; V: TRBV2; J: TRBJ2-1
CDR3: ATQLASGLETQY; size: -; V: TRBV5-1; J: TRBJ2-5
CDR3: ASTSWTGRTEAF; size: few; V: TRBV19; J: TRBJ1-1
CDR3: ASSYGTAQETQY; size: -; V: TRBV6-5; J: TRBJ2-5
CDR3: ASSPLANTEAF; size: -; V: TRBV13; J: TRBJ1-1
CDR3: AMLYNTGELF; size: -; V: TRBV6-5; J: TRBJ2-2
CDR3: AIRPRELNTEAF; size: once; V: TRBV6-5; J: TRBJ1-1
CDR3: ATTGGLYSPLH; size: few; V: TRBV2; J: TRBJ1-6
CDR3: ASSRATVLYRGGYT; size: -; V: TRBV7-3; J: TRBJ1-2
CDR3: ASSEFGGTSYEQY; size: -; V: TRBV10-2; J: TRBJ2-7
CDR3: ASSVGGRQGYNSPLH; size: once; V: TRBV9; J: TRBJ1-6
CDR3: ASFSRQGRSNEKLF; size: -; V: TRBV18; J: TRBJ1-4
CDR3: ASSPGGSSYNEQF; size: few; V: TRBV7-2; J: TRBJ2-1
CDR3: AWRDRVGGPDNSPLH; size: -; V: TRBV30; J: TRBJ1-6
CDR3: ASSSGQGNYGYT; size: many; V: TRBV5-1; J: TRBJ1-2
CDR3: ASSQTLADSYEQY; size: few; V: TRBV4-1; J: TRBJ2-7
CDR3: ASSLRTDEVGELF; size: -; V: TRBV5-1; J: TRBJ2-2
CDR3: AWSLNSKEKLF; size: -; V: TRBV30; J: TRBJ1-4
CDR3: ASHPGGASYNSPLH; size: -; V: TRBV18; J: TRBJ1-6
CDR3: ASSPGQGGVEKLF; size: -; V: TRBV7-9; J: TRBJ1-4
CDR3: ASSEAQRDHYEQY; size: -; V: TRBV2; J: TRBJ2-7
CDR3: ASSIHVNTGELF; size: -; V: TRBV7-7; J: TRBJ2-2
CDR3: ASSFTGTANYGYT; size: -; V: TRBV5-6; J: TRBJ1-2
CDR3: ASSDSGKKRTQY; size: -; V: TRBV10-2; J: TRBJ2-5
CDR3: ASSIGGTGKGNEQY; size: -; V: TRBV5-1; J: TRBJ2-7
CDR3: ASSFLGGVKGEDTQY; size: -; V: TRBV27; J: TRBJ2-3
CDR3: ASTNIRGDNEQF; size: -; V: TRBV6-6; J: TRBJ2-1
CDR3: ASSQEKYGTRSGELF; size: -; V: TRBV4-1; J: TRBJ2-2
CDR3: ASSLGEARNTEAF; size: -; V: TRBV7-6; J: TRBJ1-1
CDR3: ASSLFRDSPLH; size: -; V: TRBV7-2; J: TRBJ1-6
CDR3: ASSFVSGRDEQF; size: -; V: TRBV5-1; J: TRBJ2-1
CDR3: AWSGGGNGNTIY; size: -; V: TRBV30; J: TRBJ1-3
CDR3: ASSPRGDTQY; size: -; V: TRBV11-3; J: TRBJ2-3
CDR3: ASSVGQGSGNTIY; size: -; V: TRBV5-1; J: TRBJ1-3
CDR3: ASSPLLQGSETQY; size: -; V: TRBV27; J: TRBJ2-5
CDR3: ASSPDRGNQPQH; size: -; V: TRBV27; J: TRBJ1-5
CDR3: ASGQGAGNTIY; size: -; V: TRBV28; J: TRBJ1-3
CDR3: ASSLLLGGELF; size: -; V: TRBV5-1; J: TRBJ2-2
CDR3: ATRTGALSEQY; size: -; V: TRBV15; J: TRBJ2-7
CDR3: ASRPQGAGRGYT; size: -; V: TRBV6-5; J: TRBJ1-2
CDR3: ASRPGRYSNQPQH; size: -; V: TRBV6-6; J: TRBJ1-5
CDR3: ASSLVQGDYGYT; size: -; V: TRBV5-1; J: TRBJ1-2
CDR3: ASSLNRGLAELF; size: once; V: TRBV5-6; J: TRBJ1-4
CDR3: ASSSGTRREQY; size: few; V: TRBV5-1; J: TRBJ2-7
CDR3: ASSATLGRGETQY; size: -; V: TRBV9; J: TRBJ2-5